These 19 T cell receptor beta chains came from one sample sequenced in a study of beta chain features in type 1 diabetes (dated by TCRdb to the late 2010s). The study at large found these results: Type 1 diabetes patients showed a moderate but significant shortening of TCRB CDR3 length in all four CD4+ subsets.

The library was obtained by the immunoSEQ multiplex PCR assay. The entire isolated RNA was reverse transcribed using the High Capacity cDNA Reverse Transcription Kit, and thus expressed TCRB transcripts were sequenced. This immuneACCESS table, as held by TCRdb, lists in-frame sequences with V and J called but not all clones. Of the missing ones, under half trace to an unresolved V gene in checked studies; the others have no known cause. The sample has 250,000 to 350,000 clones on record, about 15% of them singletons. Around 0.015% of the sample comes from the top ten. These TCRs' antigens remain unknown. Sequenced sample: naive CD4+ T cells from blood. Taken with the paper, the label for cell subset or site translates to: true naive CD4+ T cells. The receptors stem from a man between 18 and 29 years old with type 1 diabetes.

The V and J genes are TRBV30 and TRBJ1-1; the D gene is possibly TRBD1 (5 bases). V lost 0 bases, J lost 4 bases, and 9 bases lay in between. CDR3 length: 13 amino acids. Germline V gene lookup returns CDR1 GTSNPN and CDR2 SVGIG (reference sequence). Written as DNA, the CDR3 is TGTGCCTGGAGTGTAAATAGGGGCACTGAAGCTTTCTTT. Amino acid sequence: CAWSVNRGTEAFF.

The CDR3 coding sequence is TGCGCCAGCAGCTTGGATAGCGGTATCGAGCAGTACTTC. Translation: CASSLDSGIEQYF. V and J are TRBV5-1 and TRBJ2-7; a possible D gene is TRBD2 (6 bases). V shed 0 bases and J shed 6 bases, with 10 bases lying between them. Germline CDR1 and CDR2: SGHRS and YFSETQ. The CDR3 covers 13 residues.

In this sample, this clone turned up a few times. The chain combines TRBV7-9 with TRBJ2-5, with D possibly TRBD2 on 7 matching bases. Germline V gene data show CDR1 as SEHNR and CDR2 as FQNEAQ (reference sequence). With 5 bases removed from V and 5 bases from J, the gap between germline ends came to 15 bases. The CDR3 length is 14 residues. This chain's CDR3 is CASSAIGGGETQYF. DNA for the CDR3: TGTGCCAGCAGCGCCATAGGGGGAGGGGAGACCCAGTACTTC.

This clone showed up just a few times. The V call is TRBV5-1, the J call TRBJ2-1, with D possibly TRBD2 on 6 matching bases. CDR1 and CDR2 (germline): SGHRS, YFSETQ. The CDR3 is made up of 14 amino acids. The V gene lost 3 bases and the J gene lost 6 bases, with 13 bases spanning the gap. In DNA form, the CDR3 reads TGCGCCAGCAGCTCTAACGGGGGACTCAATGAGCAGTTCTTC. It encodes CASSSNGGLNEQFF.

J is TRBJ2-5 and V is TRBV6-1, with 9 bases identical to TRBD2. CDR1 and CDR2 from the germline V gene are MNHNS and SASEGT. J gave up 3 bases and V 3 bases, and 2 bases lay outside the gene matches. This CDR3 spans 14 amino acids. For the CDR3, the DNA is TGTGCCAGCAGTGATGTAGCGGGAGAAGAGACCCAGTACTTC. Its translation: CASSDVAGEETQYF.

The chain's CDR3 is CASSGGGGPYNEQFF. The CDR3 DNA reads TGCGCCAGCAGCGGCGGGGGAGGTCCTTACAATGAGCAGTTCTTC. V is TRBV5-1 and J is TRBJ2-1; 7 nucleotides line up with TRBD2. The trim removed 4 bases at V and 4 bases at J, leaving 8 bases unmatched. Germline V CDR1 and CDR2: SGHRS, YFSETQ. There are 15 residues in the CDR3.

The DNA of the CDR3 is TGCGCCAGCAGACCTGGGACTAGCGGTTACAATGAGCAGTTCTTC. It translates to CASRPGTSGYNEQFF. The chain has TRBV5-1 and TRBJ2-1, with 11 bases matching TRBD2. This CDR3 comprises 15 residues. V shed 5 bases, J shed 4 bases, and the junction held 5 bases outside the gene matches. Germline CDR1 SGHRS, CDR2 YFSETQ.

The gene calls are TRBV25-1 and TRBJ1-6; weak D call: TRBD1 (6 bases). The CDR3 is made up of 16 amino acids. V was pared by 1 base and J by 3 bases, with 10 bases between. From germline, CDR1 is MGHDK and CDR2 SYGVNS. The CDR3 sequence is CASSESLGHYNSPLHF. CDR3 bases: TGTGCCAGCAGTGAATCGCTGGGACACTATAATTCACCCCTCCACTTT.

This chain links TRBV6-6 with TRBJ2-5; 7 bases agree with TRBD1. Germline CDR1 is MNHNY and CDR2 is SVGAGI (reference sequence). The CDR3 is 13 residues long. V dropped 9 bases and J dropped 4; count of bases not matched to a gene: 8. The CDR3 DNA reads as TGTGCCAGTGCGAGGGGGCAGGGAGAGACCCAGTACTTC. Translating gives CASARGQGETQYF.

The chain joins TRBV2 to TRBJ2-4, with 7 positions matching TRBD1. The CDR3 runs 15 residues. Germline trimming cut 3 bases from V and 0 bases from J; bases unmatched to any gene: 2. The germline gives CDR1 SNHLY, CDR2 FYNNEI. The CDR3 loop reads CASSDRDRAKNIQYF. The CDR3 coding sequence is TGTGCCAGCAGTGACAGGGACAGAGCCAAAAACATTCAGTACTTC.

This chain uses TRBV18 with TRBJ2-2, with a weak D call TRBD1 (6 bases). V was shortened by 3 bases and J by 4 bases, with 9 bases between the two germline ends. Germline values: CDR1 KGHSH, CDR2 LQKENI. CDR3 length: 14 residues. CDR3 nucleotide sequence: TGTGCCAGCTCACCCGTCAGGGGCACCGGGGAGCTGTTTTTT. Translation: CASSPVRGTGELFF.

The CDR3 DNA follows: TGTGCCAGCAGTCTCCGGACTAGCGGGATTTACAATGAGCAGTTCTTC. Protein sequence: CASSLRTSGIYNEQFF. This chain links TRBV27 with TRBJ2-1; 12 bases fit TRBD2. The CDR3 is 16 amino acids. Per germline, CDR1 MNHEY and CDR2 SMNVEV (reference sequence). Losses at the gene ends were 5 bases for V and 4 bases for J; bases not matched to a gene: 6.

The rearrangement links TRBV6-5 to TRBJ2-7, with 8 bases lining up with TRBD1. CDR1 is MNHEY, CDR2 SVGAGI, per germline. The CDR3 has 14 residues. Losses at the gene ends were 6 bases for V and 4 bases for J; bases not matched to a gene: 8. The chain's CDR3 is CASRPGQGTYEQYF. Here the CDR3 DNA reads TGTGCCAGCAGACCCGGACAGGGAACATACGAGCAGTACTTC.

CDR3 sequence (DNA): TGTGCCTGGAGTGTACATGGGGGGTCGATCGTGCGCACTGAAGCTTTCTTT. This encodes CAWSVHGGSIVRTEAFF. The chain combines TRBV30 with TRBJ1-1; perhaps TRBD1 as D (5 bases). The CDR3 runs to 17 residues. CDR1 is GTSNPN and CDR2 is SVGIG in the germline V gene (reference sequence). Trimming took off 0 bases at V and 4 bases at J, with 21 bases between the two ends.

The chain employs TRBV29-1 and TRBJ1-2, with a tentative D call TRBD1 (6 bases). Trimming shortened V by 6 bases and J by 4 bases, and 12 bases separated the two germline ends. The length of the CDR3 is 12 residues. The germline V gene has CDR1 SQVTM and CDR2 ANQGSEA. The CDR3 reads CSVQGSVYGYTF. The CDR3 nucleotides read TGCAGCGTACAGGGAAGCGTCTATGGCTACACCTTC.

The chain links TRBV6-1 to TRBJ1-1, with D hard to call. Per germline, CDR1 MNHNS and CDR2 SASEGT. This CDR3 region has 13 residues. V was cut by 5 bases and J by 0 bases, with 7 bases left in between. The CDR3 here is CASSRLMNTEAFF. The CDR3 DNA is TGTGCCAGCAGTAGACTAATGAACACTGAAGCTTTCTTT.

The CDR3, as DNA: TGTGCCAGCAGTTCCAGTGACAGGGTAGGAGGCTACACCTTC. Its protein is CASSSSDRVGGYTF. The rearrangement links TRBV6-6 to TRBJ1-2; 7 nucleotides agree with TRBD1. V lost 4 bases, J lost 8 bases, and 10 bases stayed unmatched. Germline CDR1 is MNHNY and CDR2 is SVGAGI (reference sequence). This CDR3 has 14 residues.

In its sample, this clone was seen a few times. This chain connects TRBV2 to TRBJ1-1; the match to TRBD1 covers 7 bases. Per the germline V gene, CDR1 is SNHLY and CDR2 is FYNNEI. The J segment lost 8 bases and the V segment lost 6 bases, leaving 9 bases of the junction unmatched. The CDR3 length is 13 residues. The CDR3, as DNA: TGTGCCAGCAGCCCTTACAGGGGATTAGAAGCTTTCTTT. It specifies CASSPYRGLEAFF.

In its sample, this clone was seen a few times. The chain couples TRBV5-4 to TRBJ1-1; no clear D. The CDR3 is 15 residues long. Trimming left V 0 bases short and J 1 base short, with 10 bases between. The germline gives CDR1 SGHNT, CDR2 YYREEE (reference sequence). The CDR3: CASSLEEKSNTEAFF. In DNA form, the CDR3 reads TGTGCCAGCAGCTTGGAAGAGAAGTCGAACACTGAAGCTTTCTTT.